A selection of T cell receptor beta chains follows, all from one sample in a study of T cell responses to AZD1222 COVID-19 vaccine. The table came from immunoSEQ multiplex PCR; TCRdb's copy has only in-frame clones and leaves some out. The sample has under 150,000 clones, roughly 90% seen once. Sequenced here: peripheral blood, sampled on day 0 of AZD1222 vaccination. Every receptor here comes from an adult in good health. CDR3s include the opening cysteine and the closing phenylalanine or tryptophan. D genes are given only for firm matches. Only some rows state a clone size, as once, few, many or a class for expanded clones.

cdr3_nt | cdr3_aa | j_call | v_call | clone_size | d_call
TGCGCCAGCAGCCCAGGGACAGGGGGCTTCTACGAGCAGTACTTC | CASSPGTGGFYEQYF | TRBJ2-7 | TRBV4-3 | once | TRBD1
TGTGCCAGCAGCGAAGAGACGACAGGGTTGGATACGCAGTATTTT | CASSEETTGLDTQYF | TRBJ2-3 | TRBV2 | NA | TRBD1
TGTGCCAGCTCGGAGGGCAGGAATTATGAAAAACTGTTTTTT | CASSEGRNYEKLFF | TRBJ1-4 | TRBV28 | NA | NA
TGTGCCAGCAGCTTACGGGGCGAAGCTTTCTTT | CASSLRGEAFF | TRBJ1-1 | TRBV7-8 | NA | NA
TGTGCCACCAGCAGAGAATCCCGGGCCTACCGTGGCAATGAGCAGTTCTTC | CATSRESRAYRGNEQFF | TRBJ2-1 | TRBV15 | NA | NA
TGTGCCAGCAGCTTAGCAGCGGGAGTACCCTACAATGAGCAGTTCTTC | CASSLAAGVPYNEQFF | TRBJ2-1 | TRBV7-9 | NA | TRBD2
TGTGCCAGCAGGGAACAGGGGGCGCGGGCTTTCTTT | CASREQGARAFF | TRBJ1-1 | TRBV2 | NA | TRBD1
TGTGCCAGCAGTCTTGACCTAGAACTACCGGGACACTCCTACGAGCAGTACTTC | CASSLDLELPGHSYEQYF | TRBJ2-7 | TRBV28 | NA | NA
TGTGCCAGCGGTAGGACAGGGGTCTACGAGCAGTACTTC | CASGRTGVYEQYF | TRBJ2-7 | TRBV7-2 | NA | TRBD1
TGTGCCAGCAGACCACTGGGGGCCCACAAGAACACTGAAGCTTTCTTT | CASRPLGAHKNTEAFF | TRBJ1-1 | TRBV3-1/TRBV3-2 | NA | NA
TGTGCCTGGAGTCTAAGTAGACGGACAGATACGCAGTATTTT | CAWSLSRRTDTQYF | TRBJ2-3 | TRBV30 | NA | NA
TGTGCCAGCAGTTTAACGGCGGGGAACACTGAAGCTTTCTTT | CASSLTAGNTEAFF | TRBJ1-1 | TRBV28 | NA | NA
TGTGCCAGCAGTTTACGAGCGGGGGGGATCTCCTACGAGCAGTACTTC | CASSLRAGGISYEQYF | TRBJ2-7 | TRBV27 | NA | TRBD2
TGTGCCAGCAGCCGGGACTCTTACTACAATGAGCAGTTCTTC | CASSRDSYYNEQFF | TRBJ2-1 | TRBV5-4 | NA | NA
TGTGCCTGGAGCCTTGGACTAGCGGGGGCCTACAATGAGCAGTTCTTC | CAWSLGLAGAYNEQFF | TRBJ2-1 | TRBV30 | NA | TRBD2
TGTGCCAGAAGGAGGGGGCGCGGCAATCAGCCCCAGCATTTT | CARRRGRGNQPQHF | TRBJ1-5 | TRBV5-3 | NA | TRBD1
TGTGCCAGCAGCGCCGGGACACCTGGTTGGGGCTACACCTTC | CASSAGTPGWGYTF | TRBJ1-2 | TRBV9 | NA | NA
TGTGCCAGCAGTTTACAGGGTCGGCAGCCCCAGCATTTT | CASSLQGRQPQHF | TRBJ1-5 | TRBV12-3/TRBV12-4 | once | NA
TGTGCCACCAGTGATCGGGACAGGGATAACACCGGGGAGCTGTTTTTT | CATSDRDRDNTGELFF | TRBJ2-2 | TRBV24-1 | NA | TRBD1
TGTGCCAGCGGGTTCGGCGAGCAGTACTTC | CASGFGEQYF | TRBJ2-7 | TRBV28 | NA | NA
TGTGCCAGCTCACCCAAGACAGCTACCCCCTACGAGCAGTACTTC | CASSPKTATPYEQYF | TRBJ2-7 | TRBV18 | NA | NA
TGTGCCAGCAGCCACGAGACTAGCGGGGGGGCGGCGAACCGTTACAATGAGCAGTTCTTC | CASSHETSGGAANRYNEQFF | TRBJ2-1 | TRBV7-6 | NA | TRBD2
TGTGCCAGCAGTTTATCAAATAATCAGCCCCAGCATTTT | CASSLSNNQPQHF | TRBJ1-5 | TRBV28 | NA | NA
TGTGCCAGCAGTTCAGGGATTGTTAGTGGTGAAAAACTGTTTTTT | CASSSGIVSGEKLFF | TRBJ1-4 | TRBV28 | NA | NA
TGTGCCAGCAGTTATTCGGGGTCAGGAAATGAAAAACTGTTTTTT | CASSYSGSGNEKLFF | TRBJ1-4 | TRBV6-5 | NA | NA
TGCAGCGTTGTGCCAGGGGGGATCACCGGGGAGCTGTTTTTT | CSVVPGGITGELFF | TRBJ2-2 | TRBV29-1 | NA | NA
TGTGCCAGCAGCAACGGGGGACAGGGAGAAGAGACCCAGTACTTC | CASSNGGQGEETQYF | TRBJ2-5 | TRBV7-3 | NA | TRBD1
TGTGCCAGCAGCTTAGCGCAGGGGGCTTACACTGAAGCTTTCTTT | CASSLAQGAYTEAFF | TRBJ1-1 | TRBV7-9 | once | TRBD1
TGTGCCAGCCGTTCGACACTAGCCAAAAACATTCAGTACTTC | CASRSTLAKNIQYF | TRBJ2-4 | TRBV28 | NA | NA
TGTGCCAGCAGCTTAAAACCCCCCGCGGGCGGGGAGCTGTTTTTT | CASSLKPPAGGELFF | TRBJ2-2 | TRBV7-3 | NA | NA
TGTGCCAGCAGCCTCCGTTGGCCTAACTATGGCTACACCTTC | CASSLRWPNYGYTF | TRBJ1-2 | TRBV14 | NA | NA
TGTGCCAGTAGGCAGACTAGCGGGAGCTGGACAGATACGCAGTATTTT | CASRQTSGSWTDTQYF | TRBJ2-3 | TRBV19 | NA | TRBD2
TGTGCCAGCAGTCCCGCGGGTCTCTATGGCTACACCTTC | CASSPAGLYGYTF | TRBJ1-2 | TRBV6-2/TRBV6-3 | NA | NA
TGTGCCAGCAGCTTAGCGACCAGCAGTGGTTTCAATGAGCAGTTCTTC | CASSLATSSGFNEQFF | TRBJ2-1 | TRBV7-8 | NA | NA
TGCGCCAGCAGTCCCGGGACAGGGGTTTCCTACGAGCAGTACTTC | CASSPGTGVSYEQYF | TRBJ2-7 | TRBV5-1 | NA | TRBD1
TGCGCCAGCTTACGCGGAGGTGAAGCTTTCTTT | CASLRGGEAFF | TRBJ1-1 | TRBV5-1 | NA | NA
TGTGCCATCAGTATGGACAGGGGGTTTTACAATGAGCAGTTCTTC | CAISMDRGFYNEQFF | TRBJ2-1 | TRBV10-3 | NA | TRBD1
TGTGCCAGCAGCAACGCACAGGGAGAAGAAGCTTTCTTT | CASSNAQGEEAFF | TRBJ1-1 | TRBV11-3 | NA | NA
TGTGCCAGCAGTGGGACTAGCTACGAGCAGTACTTC | CASSGTSYEQYF | TRBJ2-7 | TRBV2 | NA | TRBD2
TGTGCCAGCAGCTTCAAAAATACAGGGGGCACTGAAGCTTTCTTT | CASSFKNTGGTEAFF | TRBJ1-1 | TRBV7-2 | NA | TRBD1
TGCAGCGTGGGCCACTCTGGAAACACCATATATTTT | CSVGHSGNTIYF | TRBJ1-3 | TRBV29-1 | NA | NA
TGTGCCAGAACAGGGGCCCCTGAATCTGGAAACACCATATATTTT | CARTGAPESGNTIYF | TRBJ1-3 | TRBV2 | few | TRBD1
TGTGCCAGCTTCAACAGAGCAAAAAACTATGGCTACACCTTC | CASFNRAKNYGYTF | TRBJ1-2 | TRBV5-8 | NA | NA
TGTGCCAGCAGTTATTACACCCTGGAGAAAAAACTGTTTTTT | CASSYYTLEKKLFF | TRBJ1-4 | TRBV6-2/TRBV6-3 | NA | NA